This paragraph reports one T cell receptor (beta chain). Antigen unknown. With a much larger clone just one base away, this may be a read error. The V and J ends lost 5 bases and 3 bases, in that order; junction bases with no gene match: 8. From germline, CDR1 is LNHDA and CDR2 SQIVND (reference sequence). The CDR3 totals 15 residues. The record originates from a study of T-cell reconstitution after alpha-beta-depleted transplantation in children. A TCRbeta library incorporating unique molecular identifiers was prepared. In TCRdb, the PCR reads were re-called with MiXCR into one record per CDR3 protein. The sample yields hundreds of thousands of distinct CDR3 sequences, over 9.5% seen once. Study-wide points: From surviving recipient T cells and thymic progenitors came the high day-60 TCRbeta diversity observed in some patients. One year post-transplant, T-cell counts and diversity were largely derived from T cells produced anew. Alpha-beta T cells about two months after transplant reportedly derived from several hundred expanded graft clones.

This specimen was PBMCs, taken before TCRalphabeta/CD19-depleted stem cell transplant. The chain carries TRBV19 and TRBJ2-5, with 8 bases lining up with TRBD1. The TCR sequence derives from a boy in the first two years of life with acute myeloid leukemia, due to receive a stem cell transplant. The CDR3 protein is CASSLWQGAEETQYF. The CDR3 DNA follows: TGTGCCAGTAGTCTATGGCAGGGGGCGGAAGAGACCCAGTACTTC.